This T cell receptor beta chain was sequenced for a study of shared clonotypes between healthy human individuals. Study results and limitations: Sampling used blood alone; tissue repertoires probably differ. It was anticipated that sequencing depth would influence how many clonotypes donors shared.

Produced via immunoSEQ multiplex PCR; TCRdb's table is partial and in-frame only. The sample lists approximately 400,000 clones, roughly 96% occurring once. For this clone: Its antigen is undetermined.

CD8 memory combined CD45RO+ cells with CCR7-negative CD45RA+ TemRA cells. The TCR sequence derives from a man aged 25-45 years in good health. The material sequenced was memory CD8+ T cells sorted from blood. Subset indicated: CD45RO+ cells pooled with CCR7-negative TemRA cells.

The CDR3 region has the DNA TGCGCCAGCAGCTTCGGGACTAAAGAGACCCAGTACTTC. It translates to CASSFGTKETQYF. The rearrangement joins TRBV5-1 to TRBJ2-5; 7 positions match TRBD2. Germline V CDR1 and CDR2: SGHRS, YFSETQ. The V gene end was trimmed by 2 bases and the J gene end by 3 bases; junction bases not matched to a gene: 1. The CDR3 has 13 amino acids. Based on the CDR3 plus reference TRBV5-1 and TRBJ2-5, the full variable domain is KAGVTQTPRYLIKTRGQQVTLSCSPISGHRSVSWYQQTPGQGLQFLFEYFSETQRNKGNFPGRFSGRQFSNSRSEMNVSTLELGDSALYLCASSFGTKETQYFGPGTRLLVL.